Below, one TCR beta chain is given with its context. Its antigen is not known. This entry is derived from a study of PD-1 blockade in classical Hodgkin lymphoma. With no exception, relapse followed autologous stem cell transplantation in all patients, and brentuximab vedotin exposure varied. Investigators obtained CD8+ T cells from thawed PBMCs by magnetic negative selection. Study-wide findings and caveats: The study found complete responders had baseline diversity similar to newly diagnosed patients. Compared with healthy donors, newly diagnosed patients reportedly showed lower baseline TCR diversity. When nivolumab was started under 1 year after ASCT, patients were excluded. With respect to the repertoire differences, their causes, possibly disease activity or prior therapy, remain undefined.

Assay used: immunoSEQ multiplex PCR; TCRdb lists only in-frame clones, some missing. The sample yields around 7,500 clones, about 82% seen once. Germline V gene lookup returns CDR1 GTSNPN and CDR2 SVGIG (reference sequence). V was pared by 4 bases and J by 8 bases, with 8 bases of the junction left unmatched. The CDR3 runs to 13 residues. The clonotype originates from a human donor with classical Hodgkin lymphoma. The rearrangement links TRBV30 to TRBJ2-1; 7 bases match TRBD2. Sequenced material: CD8+ T cells from blood, taken at baseline. The CDR3 is CAWMAGENDEQFF. CDR3 nucleotides: TGTGCCTGGATGGCGGGAGAGAACGATGAGCAGTTCTTC. The full variable domain, completed using reference TRBV30 and TRBJ2-1, is SQTIHQWPATLVQPVGSPLSLECTVEGTSNPNLYWYRQAAGRGLQLLFYSVGIGQISSEVPQNLSASRPQDRQFILSSKKLLLSDSGFYLCAWMAGENDEQFFGPGTRLTVL.